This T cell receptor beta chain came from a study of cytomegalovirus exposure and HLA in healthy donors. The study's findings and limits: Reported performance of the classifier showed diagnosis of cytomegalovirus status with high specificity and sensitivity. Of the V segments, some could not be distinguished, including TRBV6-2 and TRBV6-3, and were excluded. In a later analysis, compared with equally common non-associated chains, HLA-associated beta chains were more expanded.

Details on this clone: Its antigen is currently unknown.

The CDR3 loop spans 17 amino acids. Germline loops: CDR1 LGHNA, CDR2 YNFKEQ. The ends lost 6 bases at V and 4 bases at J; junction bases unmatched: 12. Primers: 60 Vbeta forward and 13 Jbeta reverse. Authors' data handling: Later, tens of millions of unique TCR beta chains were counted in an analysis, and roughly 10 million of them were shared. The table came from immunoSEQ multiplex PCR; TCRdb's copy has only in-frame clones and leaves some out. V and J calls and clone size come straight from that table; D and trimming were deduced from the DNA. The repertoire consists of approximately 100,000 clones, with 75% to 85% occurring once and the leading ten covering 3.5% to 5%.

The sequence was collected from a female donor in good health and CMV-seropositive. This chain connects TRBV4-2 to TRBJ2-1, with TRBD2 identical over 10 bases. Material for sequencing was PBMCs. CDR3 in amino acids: CASSPRVTSGTYNEQFF. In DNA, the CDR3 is TGTGCCAGCAGTCCGCGGGTCACTAGCGGGACTTACAATGAGCAGTTCTTC.